Below are 15 T cell receptor beta chains sequenced from a single sample in a study of blood T cell repertoires in COVID-19. Sequencing used immunoSEQ multiplex PCR; TCRdb keeps in-frame clones, though not all of them. The table lists roughly 200,000 clones, roughly 85% of them singletons, with around 4.9% in the top ten. The sequenced material came from peripheral blood. These receptors all come from a woman aged 80 or over with acute or convalescent COVID-19.

The chain is built from TRBV18 and TRBJ2-7; 7 nucleotides line up with TRBD1. This CDR3 is 15 amino acids long. The germline V gene has CDR1 KGHSH and CDR2 LQKENI. Trimming at V came to 5 bases and at J to 2 bases, leaving 9 bases not matched to a gene. As DNA, the CDR3 is TGTGCCAGCTCAAGTGGTACAGGGGAAACCTACGAGCAGTACTTC. The encoded protein is CASSSGTGETYEQYF. Full variable domain (remainder filled in from reference TRBV18 and TRBJ2-7): NAGVMQNPRHLVRRRGQEARLRCSPMKGHSHVYWYRQLPEEGLKFMVYLQKENIIDESGMPKERFSAEFPKEGPSILRIQQVVRGDSAAYFCASSSGTGETYEQYFGPGTRLTVT.

This clone was recorded only once. The V and J genes are TRBV29-1 and TRBJ2-1; 14 bases map to TRBD2. Germline loops: CDR1 SQVTM, CDR2 ANQGSEA. CDR3 length: 18 residues. J gave up 3 bases and V 6 bases, and 13 bases lay outside the gene matches. CDR3 protein: CSVHRTGTSGSYYNEQFF. The CDR3 region has the DNA TGCAGCGTCCACCGGACCGGGACTAGCGGGAGTTACTACAATGAGCAGTTCTTC.

The gene calls are TRBV15 and TRBJ1-6, with a possible D match to TRBD1 (5 bases). The CDR3 sequence is 16 residues long. The germline V gene encodes CDR1 LNHNV and CDR2 YYDKDF (reference sequence). V lost 1 base and J lost 9, with 16 bases in between. DNA of the CDR3: TGTGCCACCAGCAGAGGGGGCAGCCATAACCTTTCACCCCTCCACTTT. It specifies CATSRGGSHNLSPLHF. Based on the CDR3 plus reference TRBV15 and TRBJ1-6, the full variable domain is DAMVIQNPRYQVTQFGKPVTLSCSQTLNHNVMYWYQQKSSQAPKLLFHYYDKDFNNEADTPDNFQSRRPNTSFCFLDIRSPGLGDTAMYLCATSRGGSHNLSPLHFGNGTRLTVT.

The CDR3 loop reads CASSRQGTDTQYF. The CDR3 nucleotides are TGTGCCAGCAGCCGACAGGGGACAGATACGCAGTATTTT. The chain has TRBV6-5 and TRBJ2-3, with 8 bases that match TRBD1. The length of the CDR3 is 13 residues. Trimming cost V 6 bases and J 3 bases; bases outside gene matches: 2. From germline, CDR1 is MNHEY and CDR2 SVGAGI.

The rearrangement uses TRBV7-2 and TRBJ1-2, with D perhaps TRBD1 (6 bases). This CDR3 region has 14 residues. Trimming shortened V by 0 bases and J by 2 bases, and 7 bases separated the two germline ends. Germline V lookup: CDR1 SGHTA, CDR2 FQGNSA. The CDR3 here is CASSLAGQNYGYTF. CDR3 sequence (DNA): TGTGCCAGCAGCTTAGCGGGACAAAACTATGGCTACACCTTC.

The chain is built from TRBV18 and TRBJ1-5; D remains unclear. With 1 base removed from V and 0 bases from J, the gap between germline ends came to 4 bases. The CDR3 contains 14 residues. The V gene's germline CDR1 is KGHSH and CDR2 LQKENI. The CDR3 is CASSPLYSNQPQHF. CDR3 in DNA: TGTGCCAGCTCACCACTATATAGCAATCAGCCCCAGCATTTT.

J is TRBJ1-6 and V is TRBV15; D is ambiguous. This CDR3 contains 16 residues. Between the trimmed V and J ends, which lost 1 base and 6 bases, there was a span of 13 bases. Germline CDR1 reads LNHNV; CDR2 reads YYDKDF (reference sequence). CDR3 sequence (DNA): TGTGCCACCAGCAGAGGCAAACAAGTTTTTAATTCACCCCTCCACTTT. It specifies CATSRGKQVFNSPLHF.

The CDR3 DNA reads as TGTGCCAGCTCACCCAGGGGGCGACCCACTGAAGCTTTCTTT. Amino acid sequence: CASSPRGRPTEAFF. This sequence joins TRBV18 and TRBJ1-1, with TRBD1 identical over 8 bases. Germline values: CDR1 KGHSH, CDR2 LQKENI. V was pared by 3 bases and J by 4 bases, with 4 bases of the junction left unmatched. The CDR3 totals 14 residues.

The chain recombines TRBV3-1 (or the pseudogene TRBV3-2) with TRBJ1-5, with D perhaps TRBD1 (6 bases). The CDR3 consists of 14 residues. Germline CDR1 and CDR2: LGHDT and YNNKEL (reference sequence). The V end was cut by 6 bases, the J end by 4 bases, with 13 bases between. The chain's CDR3 is CASSPWTDNQPQHF. The CDR3 region has the DNA TGTGCCAGCAGTCCCTGGACAGATAATCAGCCCCAGCATTTT.

The genes are TRBV29-1 and TRBJ2-1; tentative D call: TRBD2 (5 bases). The length of the CDR3 is 13 residues. The V end was cut by 4 bases, the J end by 4 bases, with 11 bases between. The V gene's germline CDR1 is SQVTM and CDR2 ANQGSEA. The CDR3 spells CSVGRRAYNEQFF. In DNA, the CDR3 is TGCAGCGTTGGGCGGCGGGCTTACAATGAGCAGTTCTTC.

The chain uses TRBV19 and TRBJ1-4; D is undetermined. This CDR3 has 15 residues. The germline gives CDR1 LNHDA, CDR2 SQIVND (reference sequence). The V end lost 5 bases, the J end lost 3 bases, and 13 bases lay between the germline ends. The chain's CDR3 is CASSLTGRANEKLFF. The CDR3 DNA follows: TGTGCCAGTAGTCTTACCGGGCGGGCTAATGAAAAACTGTTTTTT.

This chain links TRBV5-1 with TRBJ2-5; no reliable D call. V was trimmed by 4 bases and J by 2 bases, leaving 12 bases between them. The CDR3 contains 14 residues. The germline V gene encodes CDR1 SGHRS and CDR2 YFSETQ. The CDR3 loop is CASSRGTIQETQYF. The CDR3 DNA reads TGCGCCAGCAGCAGAGGAACGATTCAAGAGACCCAGTACTTC.

The CDR3 DNA follows: TGTGCCAGCAGCTTATGGGACAACCAACCTGGGGCCAACGTCCTGACTTTC. It encodes CASSLWDNQPGANVLTF. V usage is TRBV5-8 and J usage is TRBJ2-6, with D perhaps TRBD1 (6 bases). The CDR3 has 17 amino acids. Trimming removed 2 bases from V and 2 bases from J, with 14 bases in between. Germline-derived CDR1 and CDR2 are SGHTS and YDEGEE.

V and J are TRBV18 and TRBJ2-7, with a possible D match to TRBD2 (5 bases). This CDR3 comprises 16 residues. Germline V CDR1 and CDR2: KGHSH, LQKENI. V dropped 3 bases and J dropped 4 bases, with 19 bases sitting between them. The CDR3 sequence is CASSPSVLAVSYEQYF. DNA of the CDR3: TGTGCCAGCTCACCCAGCGTCCTAGCTGTGAGTTACGAGCAGTACTTC.

This clone has more than one count but fewer than ten. The rearrangement links TRBV4-1 to TRBJ1-2; D uncertain. The germline V gene encodes CDR1 MGHRA and CDR2 YSYEKL. CDR3 length equals 17 residues. V lost 1 base and J 3 bases, leaving 18 bases between the germline ends. Here the CDR3 DNA reads TGCGCCAGCAGCCAAGGCCCCTTCGTCGGGGTCGACTATGGCTACACCTTC. Protein: CASSQGPFVGVDYGYTF.